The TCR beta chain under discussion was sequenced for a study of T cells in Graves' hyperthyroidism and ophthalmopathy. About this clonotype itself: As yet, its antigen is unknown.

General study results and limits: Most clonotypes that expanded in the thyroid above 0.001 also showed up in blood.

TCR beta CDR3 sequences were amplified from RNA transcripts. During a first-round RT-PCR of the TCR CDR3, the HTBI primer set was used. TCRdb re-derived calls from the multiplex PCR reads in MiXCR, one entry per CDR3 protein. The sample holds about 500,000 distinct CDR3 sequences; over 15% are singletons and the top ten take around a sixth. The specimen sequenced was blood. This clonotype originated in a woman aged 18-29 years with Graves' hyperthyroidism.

The DNA of the CDR3 is TGTGCCAGTAGTCCCTGGAGCTATAGCAATCAGCCCCAGCATTTT. Protein product: CASSPWSYSNQPQHF. The genes are TRBV19 and TRBJ1-5; no reliable D call. CDR3 length: 15 residues. The germline V and J ends were trimmed by 5 bases and 0 bases, with 11 bases remaining between them. CDR1 and CDR2 (germline): LNHDA, SQIVND (reference sequence).